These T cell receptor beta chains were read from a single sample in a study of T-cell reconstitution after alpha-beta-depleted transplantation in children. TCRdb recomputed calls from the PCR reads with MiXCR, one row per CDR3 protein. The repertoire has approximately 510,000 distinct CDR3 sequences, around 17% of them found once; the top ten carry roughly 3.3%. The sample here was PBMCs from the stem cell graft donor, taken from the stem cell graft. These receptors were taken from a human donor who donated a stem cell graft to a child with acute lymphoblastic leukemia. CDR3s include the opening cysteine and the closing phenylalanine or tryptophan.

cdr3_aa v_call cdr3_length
CASSSGLDTDTQYF TRBV11-2 14
CASSDREFREQFF TRBV6-4 13
CASSESLGEQYF TRBV5-1 12
CASSRQGYYGYTF TRBV9 13
CASSLGGRPLRDTDTQYF TRBV5-1 18
CASNFPDRDRGLRARRLSKNIQYF TRBV5-2 24
CASSLGLSGGRYGYTF TRBV27 16
CSATLSSGRYTDTQYF TRBV20-1 16
CASSFGRGLNGEKLFF TRBV5-1 16
CASSQANTGEDTQYF TRBV4-1 15
CSARPSKGWQPQHF TRBV20-1 14
CAIRRGGGYEQYF TRBV10-3 13
CASSEGQGVYEQYF TRBV2 14
CSASGGTGYNEQFF TRBV20-1 14
CASGDPGLATSREQYF TRBV4-2 16
CASSTLRPGQGANTEAFF TRBV18 18
CSARVASGSWNEQFF TRBV20-1 15
CASRWTGGLNEKLFF TRBV6-1 15
CASSPTERSYGYTF TRBV18 14
CASSRVAGDEQYF TRBV7-3 13
CASRGRGGLSTYEQYF TRBV12-3/TRBV12-4 16
CASSQDVGRLSYNEQFF TRBV3-1 17
CASSTRDRGEVYNEQFF TRBV6-2/TRBV6-3 17
CASSYVLYNEQFF TRBV6-2/TRBV6-3 13
CASSPSGRSYTGELFF TRBV5-1 16
CAISGQENQPQHF TRBV10-3 13
CASRTRTSGSIQDTQYF TRBV12-3/TRBV12-4 17
CRAQGAQFEASF TRBV29-1 12
CASSGGLTYEQYF TRBV28 13
CATGTGGNQPQHF TRBV15 13
CASSKVGPVGHVLYSNQPQHF TRBV21-1 21
CASSPRGEGSDTQYF TRBV7-9 15
CASRVAGDTEAFF TRBV6-2/TRBV6-3 13
CASSPSGDGYTF TRBV7-3 12
CASSDAGEGGNTEAFF TRBV25-1 16
CASSALGGDTEAFF TRBV18 14
CASSEALPAGVVGETQYF TRBV2 18
CASSPYTGDEQYF TRBV7-8 13
CASSLGALTKNIQYF TRBV5-1 15
CASSPGTVGKLFF TRBV27 13
CVSKHGPHEQFF TRBV27 12
CSARDLSGTYNEQFF TRBV20-1 15
CASSSTTGPFGREQYF TRBV7-9 16
CASSALQDTEAFF TRBV7-6 13
CASSQDLLGIAYEQYF TRBV14 16
CSASPLPAHSSNQPQHF TRBV20-1 17
CASSLEIGAGGYGYTF TRBV5-1 16
CASSSPGGSYNEQFF TRBV11-2 15
CASSYRDRDFQETQYF TRBV4-2 16
CASSFSDRRTDTQYF TRBV5-1 15
CAISRPRGSPIKDYEQYF TRBV10-3 18
CASSVSAGLALYEQYF TRBV27 16
CASSYSWTGAYEQYF TRBV6-5 15
CSASPIQGWGTEAFF TRBV20-1 15
CASRPGHPNNEQFF TRBV12-3/TRBV12-4 14
CASSPNGMTGSYNEQFF TRBV7-3 17
CSASWDRRLAGRVNEQFF TRBV20-1 18
CASSQDRYTEAFF TRBV5-1 13
CASSDGRSTDTQYF TRBV6-4 14